These T cell receptor beta chains were read from a single sample in a study of T cells in Graves' hyperthyroidism and ophthalmopathy. TCRdb re-called the multiplex PCR reads with MiXCR, one entry per CDR3 protein. Found here are some 800,000 distinct CDR3 sequences, roughly 40% of them singletons; the top ten hold 8.9%. Sequenced sample: blood. Source of these receptors: a man aged 18 to 29 with Graves' hyperthyroidism. Both conserved end residues are part of each CDR3. The order of the fields is J gene, D gene, clone size, V gene, CDR3 DNA, CDR3 protein. D genes are given only for firm matches. Clone size is not always given. Where it is, it says once, few, many or a class for expanded clones.

TRBJ2-2,.,few,TRBV5-8,TGTGCCAGCAGCCACGGGAGCCAATTCGGGGAGCTGTTTTTT,CASSHGSQFGELFF
TRBJ2-5,.,many,TRBV29-1,TGCAGCGGGGCACCGGGTAAAGAGACCCAGTACTTC,CSGAPGKETQYF
TRBJ2-7,.,many,TRBV29-1,TGCAGCGTTGGTGAGTTCGAGCAGTACTTC,CSVGEFEQYF
TRBJ2-7,.,.,TRBV10-3,TGTGCCAGCTCACCACCAGGGTCCTCTCGCTCCTACGAGCAGTACTTC,CASSPPGSSRSYEQYF
TRBJ2-5,.,many,TRBV19,TGTGCCAGTAGGCTATCCAGAGGGGGTTGGGAAGAGACCCAGTACTTC,CASRLSRGGWEETQYF
TRBJ1-2,.,.,TRBV15,TGTGCCACCAGCAGTGACCAGGGTGGGGGCTATGGCTACACCTTC,CATSSDQGGGYGYTF
TRBJ2-6,.,many,TRBV7-9,TGTGCCAGCAGCCCAGGGCGGTACGTCCTGGCCAACGTCCTGACTTTC,CASSPGRYVLANVLTF
TRBJ1-5,TRBD1,.,TRBV28,TGTGCCAGCAGCCCCATGTGGGAGGGGGCTCAGCCCCAGCATTTT,CASSPMWEGAQPQHF
TRBJ1-1,.,many,TRBV9,TGTGCCAGCAGCGCAGGGCAGTTGGGCACTGAAGCTTTCTTT,CASSAGQLGTEAFF
TRBJ2-2,.,.,TRBV9,TGTGCCAGCAGCGTAGAAAGCGGGCCTAACACCGGGGAGCTGTTTTTT,CASSVESGPNTGELFF
TRBJ1-5,.,.,TRBV29-1,TGCAGCGTTCAGCCCGGGCCAGGCAATCAGCCCCAGCATTTT,CSVQPGPGNQPQHF
TRBJ1-2,TRBD1,many,TRBV29-1,TGCAGCGTTGAAGATGGCAGGGGGATAACTAACTATGGCTACACCTTC,CSVEDGRGITNYGYTF
TRBJ1-4,TRBD1,few,TRBV19,TGTGCCAGTAGTACGGGACAGCTGGGCACAACTAATGAAAAACTGTTTTTT,CASSTGQLGTTNEKLFF
TRBJ1-2,.,few,TRBV4-1,TGCGCCAGCAGCAAGGGACACGGGAACTATGGCTACACCTTC,CASSKGHGNYGYTF
TRBJ1-5,.,.,TRBV25-1,TGTGCCAGCAGTGAGGGGCCTGACAGGTTTGGTCAGCCCCAGCATTTT,CASSEGPDRFGQPQHF
TRBJ1-1,.,many,TRBV7-2,TGTGCCAGCAGCCCCACCGATTACAGGGAAGCTTTCTTT,CASSPTDYREAFF
TRBJ1-5,.,many,TRBV19,TGTGCCAGTAGTATGTCAGGGGCGGATCAGCCCCAGCATTTT,CASSMSGADQPQHF
TRBJ2-5,TRBD2,.,TRBV15,TGTGCCAAGGGGAGCGGACTAGCGGACCAAGAGACCCAGTACTTC,CAKGSGLADQETQYF
TRBJ1-2,.,many,TRBV20-1,TGCAGTGCTAGAGATTGGGAGTACTATGGCTACACCTTC,CSARDWEYYGYTF
TRBJ2-7,TRBD2,.,TRBV9,TGTGCCAGCAGCGTAGCTGGAGGGAGGGACTACGAGCAGTACTTC,CASSVAGGRDYEQYF
TRBJ2-7,.,few,TRBV5-1,TGCGCCAGCAGCCCCCACGGTGAGGGCCGGGGCGAGCAGTACTTC,CASSPHGEGRGEQYF
TRBJ1-1,.,.,TRBV10-3,TGTGCCAGCAGGCTCCCTGGGGGCGAAGCTTTCTTT,CASRLPGGEAFF
TRBJ1-2,TRBD1,many,TRBV10-3,TGTGCCATCAGTGAGCCCGGGACAGCCGAGGAGTATGGCTACACCTTC,CAISEPGTAEEYGYTF
TRBJ1-6,.,many,TRBV7-9,TGTGCCAGCAGCTTACAGGCCGGCATCCCCCTCCACTTT,CASSLQAGIPLHF
TRBJ1-5,.,.,TRBV20-1,TGCAGTGCTAGAGGAATTTTGGGTTATAGCAATCAGCCCCAGCATTTT,CSARGILGYSNQPQHF
TRBJ1-6,.,once,TRBV25-1,TGTGCCAGCAGTGGGGACATCGTTAATTCACCCCTCCACTTT,CASSGDIVNSPLHF
TRBJ2-7,TRBD1,.,TRBV7-2,TGTGCCAGCAGCTTAGGGAGGACAGGGGGCTCCTACGGGCAGTACTTC,CASSLGRTGGSYGQYF
TRBJ2-6,TRBD1,many,TRBV24-1,TGTGCCACCAGTGATTTGCCCGGGGACAGGGACTCTGGGGCCAACGTCCTGACTTTC,CATSDLPGDRDSGANVLTF
TRBJ2-5,.,once,TRBV25-1,TGTGCCAGCAGTGCTAGTGACAGCCAAGAGACCCAGTACTTC,CASSASDSQETQYF
TRBJ2-2,.,.,TRBV29-1,TGCAGCGTTGAAAGGTCGGCTAGTGGCTACACCGGGGAGCTGTTTTTT,CSVERSASGYTGELFF
TRBJ2-3,.,.,TRBV5-1,TGCGCCAGCAGCTTGGGCGAAAATACGCAGTATTTT,CASSLGENTQYF
TRBJ1-6,.,.,TRBV10-3,TGTGCCAGCAGTGCAGGATATTCACCCCTCCACTTT,CASSAGYSPLHF
TRBJ1-5,TRBD1,few,TRBV12-3/TRBV12-4,TGTGCCAGCAGGGAAGACAGGGCAGATCAGCCCCAGCATTTT,CASREDRADQPQHF
TRBJ1-3,.,.,TRBV7-8,TGTGCCAGCAGCCTTCAGACAGCTAACTCTGGAAACACCATATATTTT,CASSLQTANSGNTIYF
TRBJ2-7,.,few,TRBV12-3/TRBV12-4,TGTGCCAGCAGTGAGACAATAGCAGGCGAGCAGTACTTC,CASSETIAGEQYF
TRBJ1-1,.,few,TRBV12-3/TRBV12-4,TGTGCCAGCAGTTTACAGGGAATCACTGAAGCTTTCTTT,CASSLQGITEAFF
TRBJ1-5,TRBD1,.,TRBV6-1,TGTGCCAGCAGTCCGACAGGGATGGGCAATCAGCCCCAGCATTTT,CASSPTGMGNQPQHF
TRBJ2-5,.,.,TRBV5-6,TGTGCCAGCAGTTATGGACGGTACCAAGAGACCCAGTACTTC,CASSYGRYQETQYF
TRBJ2-7,TRBD1,few,TRBV10-3,TGTGCCGTACTTGGGACAGCCACCTACGAGCAGTACTTC,CAVLGTATYEQYF
TRBJ1-5,.,.,TRBV6-1,TGTGCCATCAGTGAAGCATCGGGGGCGATTCAGCCCCAGCATTTT,CAISEASGAIQPQHF
TRBJ2-5,.,.,TRBV9,TGTGCCAGCGTTGGGGGAGTACAAGAGACCCAGTACTTC,CASVGGVQETQYF
TRBJ1-5,.,many,TRBV7-2,TGTGCCAGCAGCTTGGGTCGATTGGGGGCCCAGCATTTT,CASSLGRLGAQHF
TRBJ2-2,.,.,TRBV12-3/TRBV12-4,TGTGCCAGCAGTTTAGGTATTCCCGGGGAGCTGTTTTTT,CASSLGIPGELFF
TRBJ1-1,TRBD1,once,TRBV28,TGTGCCACTATCCCCCTAGGACAGGGCGACACTGAAGCTTTCTTT,CATIPLGQGDTEAFF
TRBJ2-5,.,.,TRBV29-1,TGCAGCGTTGGACAGGCCGCTCAAGAGACCCAGTACTTC,CSVGQAAQETQYF
TRBJ2-3,.,.,TRBV9,TGTGCCAGCAGCCCCCCGGCTGGGGGTACGCAGTATTTT,CASSPPAGGTQYF
TRBJ2-6,.,.,TRBV12-3/TRBV12-4,TGTGCCAGCAGTTTAAGGGGCAGCTCTGGGGTCAACGTCCTGACTTTC,CASSLRGSSGVNVLTF
TRBJ2-2,TRBD1,.,TRBV13,TGTGCCAGCAGCTTAGCCACAGGGGATCAGACCGGGGAGCTGTTTTTT,CASSLATGDQTGELFF
TRBJ2-5,TRBD2,.,TRBV9,TGTGCCAGCGGCGGAGCGGGGTCCCAAGAGACCCAGTACTTC,CASGGAGSQETQYF
TRBJ1-1,.,.,TRBV7-9,TGTGCCAGCACCTCGCCAGGGACGGAGGTAGCTTTCTTT,CASTSPGTEVAFF
TRBJ2-7,.,once,TRBV28,TGTGCCAGCAGTCCCTTGGCCCTTCCGGGCGTCGAGCAGTACTTC,CASSPLALPGVEQYF
TRBJ1-4,.,.,TRBV7-9,TGTGCCAGCAGCTCTAATTTAGGGGTTTTTGAAAAACTGTTTTTT,CASSSNLGVFEKLFF
TRBJ2-5,.,few,TRBV5-1,TGCGCCAGCAGCTGGGATAAAGCCGAGACCCAGTACTTC,CASSWDKAETQYF
TRBJ1-5,TRBD1,few,TRBV20-1,TGCAGTGCTGAAAAAGCAGGGGGCGTAGGTCAGCCCCAGCATTTT,CSAEKAGGVGQPQHF